The following is a TCR beta chain sequence with its context. This clone has more than one count but fewer than ten. Its antigen target is currently unknown. Base qualities were left out, and no much larger clone turns up one base away. Cut back by 8 bases and 4 bases, the V and J ends lie 26 bases apart. From cysteine to phenylalanine, the CDR3 is 16 amino acids long. CDR3 DNA only is kept here, 48 bases in frame from base 1. The CDR1 and CDR2 encoded by the germline V gene are SQVTM and ANQGSEA. These data belong to a study of beta chain features in type 1 diabetes (dated by TCRdb to the late 2010s). Notes on the research overall: Patients and healthy donors did not differ in mean age, gender distribution, total cell number or subset yield. A total of some 110 million sorted cells were examined across all samples, and a strong correlation was observed between cell number per subset and RNA yield. In the study, TCRB repertoires of sorted circulating CD4+ T cell subsets from recently diagnosed type 1 diabetes patients were compared with those of matched healthy donors. Naive and central memory subsets were obtained from all 30 or so donors, but regulatory and stem cell-like memory subsets were isolated from only 8 patients and roughly 8 healthy donors.

A single peripheral blood draw of approximately 120 mL on average was collected from each donor into heparinised tubes. Using a panel that included CD45RO, CCR7, CD25, CD127, CD95 and CD27, naive, central memory, regulatory and stem cell-like memory CD4+ T cells were sorted on a BD FACSAria II. A purity above 98% was achieved for all sorted populations. PBMCs were isolated immediately by Lymphoprep density gradient centrifugation and stained directly without culture. To minimize batch effects, samples were stained and sorted in pairs, one healthy donor with one patient per experiment. The entire isolated RNA was reverse transcribed using the High Capacity cDNA Reverse Transcription Kit, and thus expressed TCRB transcripts were sequenced. Deep immunoSEQ sequencing was performed on naive, central memory and regulatory T cell samples, with an average of roughly 3.5 million total reads per sample. After sorted cells were lysed in RLT buffer, RNA was extracted with DNase-treated RNeasy Micro or Mini kits, with the choice depending on cell number. To prevent cross-contamination, each cell subset was processed individually, whereas patient and healthy donor samples were processed jointly. The immunoSEQ multiplex PCR was used to amplify TCRB sequences from cDNA, generating 87-bp fragments that spanned the CDR3 region. Sequencing of the amplicons was done on the Illumina HiSeq platform. Turning to the authors' computational methods: PCR bias was computationally corrected using synthetic template baselines, reads within Hamming distance 2 were collapsed, and singletons that could not be merged were discarded. Reads were aligned against IMGT so that V, D and J genes, CDR3 length and insertions or deletions at six rearrangement sites could be assigned. Within each subset, clonotype counts were normalized to sorted cell number, after which true diversity and Gini coefficients were computed with the tcR R package. Repertoire sharing was quantified using the overlap coefficient calculated on TCRB nucleotide sequences. Out-of-frame TCRB sequences from naive cells were analyzed to stand in for the pre-selection repertoire. This immuneACCESS table, as held by TCRdb, lists in-frame sequences with V and J called but not all clones. Of the missing ones, under half trace to an unresolved V gene in checked studies; the others have no known cause. The DNA gave D and trimming, while V, J and clone size come from that table. The sample table contains hundreds of thousands of clones; only one count was recorded for about 16% of them. Clones ranked in the top ten supply around 0.1% of the sample.

On the study overall, not on this receptor specifically: Naive, central memory and regulatory TCRB repertoires appeared more similar among patients than among healthy donors. Shorter templates might have been favored by PCR, but patient and control samples were amplified and corrected together, so both groups would have been affected equally by any skew. HLA sub-analyses involved small numbers of individuals, so any influence of HLA type on TCRB rearrangement remained unresolved. In all four CD4+ subsets, TCRB CDR3 length was moderately but significantly shorter in type 1 diabetes patients. Because cDNA rather than genomic DNA was sequenced, highly expressing activated cells could have been over-represented, although no difference in activation and CD3 levels was found between groups. At VDJ recombination sites, patients with type 1 diabetes made fewer insertions and deleted more nucleotides, a pattern implying thymic rearrangement abnormalities.

Recombination joined TRBV29-1 with TRBJ1-1; the best D guess is TRBD1, with 6 bases matching. Sequenced sample: naive CD4+ T cells from blood. What this sample's cell subset or site label stands for: true naive CD4+ T cells. The source of this sequence is a man between 18 and 29 years old in good health. The DNA sequence is as follows: TGCAGCTCGTCGCCCTTTGGGACGGGGGGCGGCACTGAAGCTTTCTTT. This codes for CSSSPFGTGGGTEAFF. The full variable domain, with segments outside the CDR3 supplied by the reference TRBV29-1 and TRBJ1-1 proteins, appears as SAVISQKPSRDICQRGTSLTIQCQVDSQVTMMFWYRQQPGQSLTLIATANQGSEATYESGFVIDKFPISRPNLTFSTLTVSNMSPEDSSIYLCSSSPFGTGGGTEAFFGQGTRLTVV.